What follows are 20 T cell receptor beta chains derived from one specimen sequenced in a study of T cells in localized non-small cell lung cancer. The table came from immunoSEQ multiplex PCR; TCRdb's copy has only in-frame clones and leaves some out. The table records some 24,000 clones, around 90% of them present only once. The sample was peripheral blood, taken before any cancer treatment. These receptors were collected from a man aged 35 to 70 with stage III squamous cell lung carcinoma.

This CDR3 reads CASSLFLGRLEIVYEQYF. DNA of the CDR3: TGTGCCAGCAGCTTGTTCCTGGGTAGGCTCGAGATTGTCTACGAGCAGTACTTC. J is TRBJ2-7 and V is TRBV5-5, with D unclear. Germline lookup yields CDR1 SGHKS and CDR2 YYEKEE (reference sequence). Between the trimmed V and J ends, which lost 1 base and 3 bases, there was a span of 23 bases. This CDR3 has 18 amino acids.

The genes are TRBV9 and TRBJ2-7; 9 bases match TRBD1. Germline V lookup: CDR1 SGDLS, CDR2 YYNGEE. V dropped 0 bases and J dropped 2; count of bases not matched to a gene: 6. The CDR3 loop spans 16 amino acids. In nucleotides, the CDR3 is TGTGCCAGCAGCGTAGGTGGGGGGACAGGGACCTACGAGCAGTACTTC. This translates into CASSVGGGTGTYEQYF.

This rearrangement joins TRBV7-2 to TRBJ2-2; TRBD1 is a possible D gene (6 bases). This CDR3 spans 15 amino acids. CDR1 and CDR2 (germline): SGHTA, FQGNSA. Between the trimmed V and J ends, which lost 6 bases and 0 bases, there was a span of 11 bases. CDR3 sequence (DNA): TGTGCCAGCAGACCCAGGGGTTCGAACACCGGGGAGCTGTTTTTT. Translating gives CASRPRGSNTGELFF.

The V and J genes are TRBV21-1 and TRBJ1-5. TRBV21-1 has pseudogene status. This CDR3 is built from 14 residues. In nucleotides, the CDR3 is TGTGCCAGCAGCTCCGATGGGGAAAATCAGCCCCAGCATTTT. Protein product: CASSSDGENQPQHF.

The rearrangement joins TRBV11-3 to TRBJ2-3; D not certain. The CDR3 covers 14 residues. In germline, CDR1 is SGHNT, CDR2 YENEEA. Between the trimmed V and J ends, which lost 3 bases and 0 bases, there was a span of 7 bases. In DNA form, the CDR3 reads TGTGCCAGCAGCTTGACTGCTAGCACAGATACGCAGTATTTT. It codes for CASSLTASTDTQYF.

J is TRBJ2-3 and V is TRBV6-5; 7 nucleotides align to TRBD2. The V gene's germline CDR1 is MNHEY and CDR2 SVGAGI. V shed 6 bases, J shed 3 bases, and the junction held 9 bases outside the gene matches. CDR3 length equals 15 residues. DNA for the CDR3: TGTGCCAGCAGACAAATGGCTAGCGGAACAGATACGCAGTATTTT. The encoded protein is CASRQMASGTDTQYF.

In DNA, the CDR3 is TGTGCCAGTAGTATGGGGCAGAACCCCACAGATACGCAGTATTTT. This translates into CASSMGQNPTDTQYF. V gene TRBV19 combines with J gene TRBJ2-3; weak D call: TRBD1 (5 bases). Germline V gene sequence: CDR1 LNHDA, CDR2 SQIVND (reference sequence). This CDR3 region has 15 residues. Between the trimmed V and J ends, which lost 3 bases and 2 bases, there was a span of 12 bases.

The genes are TRBV19 and TRBJ2-2; unclear D gene. Trimming cost V 3 bases and J 3 bases, with 8 bases left between them. The CDR3 runs 14 residues. Germline values: CDR1 LNHDA, CDR2 SQIVND (reference sequence). The CDR3 DNA is TGTGCCAGTAGTATTCTGCTTGACACCGGGGAGCTGTTTTTT. It encodes CASSILLDTGELFF.

The gene calls are TRBV25-1 and TRBJ1-2, with D possibly being TRBD1 (5 bases). This CDR3 region has 14 residues. The germline V and J ends were trimmed by 4 bases and 8 bases, with 17 bases remaining between them. CDR1 and CDR2 from the germline V gene are MGHDK and SYGVNS. The CDR3 sequence: CASSAQALERGYTF. CDR3 DNA: TGTGCCAGCAGTGCACAGGCTCTAGAACGCGGCTACACCTTC.

This rearrangement joins TRBV6-6 to TRBJ1-1, with D possibly being TRBD1 (5 bases). Trimming removed 5 bases from V and 5 bases from J, with 12 bases in between. The CDR3 runs 13 residues. Germline CDR1 reads MNHNY; CDR2 reads SVGAGI (reference sequence). The DNA of the CDR3 is TGTGCCAGCAGTCTTGACAGTCTTACTGAAGCTTTCTTT. It specifies CASSLDSLTEAFF.

The chain carries TRBV7-2 and TRBJ1-4; 10 nucleotides match TRBD1. Germline V gives CDR1 SGHTA, CDR2 FQGNSA. Trimming cost V 5 bases and J 3 bases; bases outside gene matches: 3. The CDR3 has 15 residues. The CDR3 DNA reads TGTGCCAGCAGCCGACAGGGGGCTGCTAATGAAAAACTGTTTTTT. This gives the protein CASSRQGAANEKLFF.

The rearrangement uses TRBV14 and TRBJ2-3; a weak D match, TRBD1 (5 bases). This CDR3 has 15 amino acids. V lost 0 bases and J 3 bases, leaving 10 bases between the germline ends. Germline assignment: CDR1 SGHDN and CDR2 FVKESK. CDR3 DNA sequence: TGTGCCAGCAGCCAAGATAGACAGCAAACAGATACGCAGTATTTT. Protein product: CASSQDRQQTDTQYF.

The genes are TRBV5-4 and TRBJ2-5, with D maybe TRBD1 (6 bases). Looked up from germline, CDR1 is SGHNT and CDR2 is YYREEE (reference sequence). The CDR3 sequence is 15 residues long. V lost 0 bases and J lost 2, with 11 bases in between. The CDR3 coding sequence is TGTGCCAGCAGCTTGGTGGGGGCTATACAAGAGACCCAGTACTTC. Protein product: CASSLVGAIQETQYF.

V and J are TRBV11-3 and TRBJ2-4; 7 positions agree with TRBD1. Unmatched junction bases numbered 6, after V lost 5 bases and J lost 5 bases. Germline V gene lookup returns CDR1 SGHNT and CDR2 YENEEA. The CDR3 has 14 residues. The CDR3 nucleotides are TGTGCCAGCAGCATGACCGGGACAGAAAACATTCAGTACTTC. It is translated as CASSMTGTENIQYF.

The chain carries TRBV5-6 and TRBJ2-1; TRBD1 might be the D (5 bases). The CDR3 contains 15 residues. The V gene lost 0 bases and the J gene lost 2 bases, with 9 bases spanning the gap. CDR1 is SGHDT, CDR2 YYEEEE, per germline. The CDR3 DNA reads TGTGCCAGCAGCTTGGGAAGGGGAACCTACAATGAGCAGTTCTTC. Residues: CASSLGRGTYNEQFF.

The CDR3, as DNA: TGTGCCAGCAGTCGACAGCTCAGCACGCCCCAGCATTTT. This translates into CASSRQLSTPQHF. The chain is built from TRBV6-5 and TRBJ1-5; tentative D call: TRBD1 (5 bases). CDR1 and CDR2 (germline): MNHEY, SVGAGI. The V end was cut by 5 bases, the J end by 9 bases, with 14 bases between. CDR3 length: 13 residues.

The chain combines TRBV5-4 with TRBJ1-3; no firm D call. Trimming took 1 base from V and 2 from J, leaving 7 bases between them. This CDR3 has 14 amino acids. Germline loops: CDR1 SGHNT, CDR2 YYREEE (reference sequence). CDR3 nucleotide sequence: TGTGCCAGCAGCTTGCGAGGGACTGGAAACACCATATATTTT. This sequence encodes CASSLRGTGNTIYF.

The gene calls are TRBV28 and TRBJ2-1; no clear D. Trimming removed 6 bases at V and 5 bases at J, with 20 bases between. This CDR3 has 16 residues. Germline CDR1 is MDHEN and CDR2 is SYDVKM. The CDR3 DNA reads TGTGCCAGCAGCCCCGTGGTAGGGAAGATCCACAATGAGCAGTTCTTC. Translation: CASSPVVGKIHNEQFF. Combining the CDR3 with reference TRBV28 and TRBJ2-1 gives the whole variable domain DVKVTQSSRYLVKRTGEKVFLECVQDMDHENMFWYRQDPGLGLRLIYFSYDVKMKEKGDIPEGYSVSREKKERFSLILESASTNQTSMYLCASSPVVGKIHNEQFFGPGTRLTVL.

This clone has a handful of counts. This chain uses TRBV2 with TRBJ1-5; possible D gene TRBD1, 5 bases. The CDR3 has 14 amino acids. V shed 8 bases and J shed 1 base, with 12 bases lying between them. The germline CDR1 and CDR2 sequences are SNHLY and FYNNEI. CDR3 residues: CASGGRESNQPQHF. DNA for the CDR3: TGTGCCAGCGGTGGCAGGGAAAGCAATCAGCCCCAGCATTTT.

The chain combines TRBV19 with TRBJ1-5; 8 bases are a match to TRBD1. With 5 bases clipped from V and 0 bases from J, the junction kept 12 bases outside the gene matches. From germline, CDR1 is LNHDA and CDR2 SQIVND (reference sequence). This CDR3 contains 18 residues. The DNA for the CDR3 is TGTGCCAGTAGTTCGGCAGGGGGCGCAACCTATAGCAATCAGCCCCAGCATTTT. It yields the protein CASSSAGGATYSNQPQHF.